Here is one T cell receptor (beta chain) with its context. The data stem from a study of blood T cell repertoires in COVID-19. Study at large: The United States, Italy and Spain provided the acute and convalescent COVID-19 samples. Sample material is recorded as cDNA or gDNA derived from T cells, B-cell-depleted T cells, or PBMCs.

Authors' methods: Cell counts per sample came from amplifying reference gene primers. Sequenced by immunoSEQ multiplex PCR; TCRdb stores in-frame clones only, minus some. V and J calls and clone size are as listed in that table; D and trimming were resolved from the DNA. The sample consists of under 150,000 clones, approximately 84% of them appearing once. The sequencing input was peripheral blood. The receptor was isolated from a woman of 80 years or more with acute or convalescent COVID-19.

As DNA, the CDR3 is TGTGCCAGCAGCTATGGCGAAGGCCGACTAGGCATTCAGTACTTC. It codes for CASSYGEGRLGIQYF. The V gene is TRBV7-8, the J gene TRBJ2-4; possibly TRBD2 for D (6 bases). The germline V gene has CDR1 SGHVS and CDR2 FQNEAQ. The CDR3 length is 15 residues. V lost 4 bases and J lost 9, with 19 bases in between.